The T cell receptor beta chain described here comes from a study of T-cell reconstitution after alpha-beta-depleted transplantation in children. Study-wide findings and caveats: One year after transplant, T-cell counts and diversity came mostly from newly produced T cells. The study reportedly traced alpha-beta T cells about two months after transplant to several hundred expanded graft clones. High day-60 TCRbeta diversity in some patients came from surviving recipient T cells and thymic progenitors.

Trimming shortened V by 3 bases and J by 0 bases, and 6 bases separated the two germline ends. This CDR3 region has 14 residues. Germline values: CDR1 MNHNS, CDR2 SASEGT. Unique molecular identifiers were used in preparing the TCRbeta library. TCRdb passed the PCR reads through MiXCR, listing each CDR3 protein once. The sample consists of about 440,000 distinct CDR3 sequences, roughly 44% of them appearing once. With respect to this clonotype: Its antigen is unknown.

Sequencing used PBMCs, obtained before TCRalphabeta/CD19-depleted stem cell transplant. The chain couples TRBV6-1 to TRBJ2-1; tentatively, D is TRBD2 (5 bases). This receptor was obtained from a girl under 10 years old with aplastic anemia, due to receive a stem cell transplant. In nucleotides, the CDR3 is TGTGCCAGCAGTGACGGACTCTCCTACAATGAGCAGTTCTTC. Residues: CASSDGLSYNEQFF.